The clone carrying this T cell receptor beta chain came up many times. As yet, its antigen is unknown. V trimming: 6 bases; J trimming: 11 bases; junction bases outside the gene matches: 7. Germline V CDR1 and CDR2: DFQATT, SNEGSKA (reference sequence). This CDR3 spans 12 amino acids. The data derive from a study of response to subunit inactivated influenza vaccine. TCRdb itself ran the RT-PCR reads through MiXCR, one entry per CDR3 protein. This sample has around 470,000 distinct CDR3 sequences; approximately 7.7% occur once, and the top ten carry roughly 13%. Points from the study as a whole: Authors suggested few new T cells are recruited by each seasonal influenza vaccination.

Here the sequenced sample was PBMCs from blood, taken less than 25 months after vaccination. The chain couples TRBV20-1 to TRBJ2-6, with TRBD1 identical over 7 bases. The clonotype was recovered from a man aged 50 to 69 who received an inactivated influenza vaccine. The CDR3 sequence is CSATTGYDVLTF. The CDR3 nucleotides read TGCAGTGCGACGACAGGGTATGACGTCCTGACTTTC.